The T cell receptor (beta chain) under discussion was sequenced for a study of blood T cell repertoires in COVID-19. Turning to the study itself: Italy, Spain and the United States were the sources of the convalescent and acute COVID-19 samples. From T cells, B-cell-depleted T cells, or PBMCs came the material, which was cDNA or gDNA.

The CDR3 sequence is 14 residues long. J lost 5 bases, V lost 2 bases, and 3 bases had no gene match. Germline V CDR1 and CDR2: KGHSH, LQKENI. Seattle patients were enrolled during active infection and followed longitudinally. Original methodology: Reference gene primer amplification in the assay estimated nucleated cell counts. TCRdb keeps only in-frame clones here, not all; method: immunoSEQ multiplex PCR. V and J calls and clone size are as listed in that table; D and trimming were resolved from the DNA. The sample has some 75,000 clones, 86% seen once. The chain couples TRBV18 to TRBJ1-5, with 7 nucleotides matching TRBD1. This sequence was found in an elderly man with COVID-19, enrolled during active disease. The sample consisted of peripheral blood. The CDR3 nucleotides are TGTGCCAGCTCACCAAGGGACAGCTATCAGCCCCAGCATTTT. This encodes CASSPRDSYQPQHF.